Shown below are 28 T cell receptor beta chains from a single sample sequenced in a study of blood T cell repertoires in COVID-19. Assay: immunoSEQ multiplex PCR; the TCRdb copy retains only in-frame clones and omits some. This table has fewer than 300,000 clones, around 92% appearing once. Sequencing was carried out using peripheral blood. The receptors originated from a person aged 18 to 35 with COVID-19, enrolled during active disease.

The chain couples TRBV5-6 to TRBJ2-7; D not resolved. This CDR3 has 11 residues. With 7 bases removed from V and 2 bases from J, the gap between germline ends came to 7 bases. The germline V gene has CDR1 SGHDT and CDR2 YYEEEE. The CDR3 nucleotides are TGTGCCAGCGCTACTACCTACGAGCAGTACTTC. This encodes CASATTYEQYF.

The rearrangement links TRBV7-6 to TRBJ2-5; D perhaps matches TRBD1 (5 bases). The CDR3 extends over 15 amino acids. Trimming took off 4 bases at V and 1 base at J, with 13 bases between the two ends. Looked up from germline, CDR1 is SGHVS and CDR2 is FNYEAQ. CDR3 nucleotides: TGTGCCAGCAGCTCCATCACAGGAATCCAAGAGACCCAGTACTTC. It specifies CASSSITGIQETQYF.

The chain employs TRBV5-4 and TRBJ1-1; 9 bases map to TRBD1. CDR3 length equals 16 residues. The V segment lost 6 bases and the J segment 4 bases; nucleotides outside the gene matches: 13. Germline V gene sequence: CDR1 SGHNT, CDR2 YYREEE (reference sequence). DNA of the CDR3: TGTGCCAGCACCACCCCGGGACAGGGAACCGGCACTGAAGCTTTCTTT. Translation gives CASTTPGQGTGTEAFF.

This chain connects TRBV2 to TRBJ2-7; 7 bases line up with TRBD1. CDR3 length: 13 residues. V shed 6 bases, J shed 5 bases, and the junction held 7 bases outside the gene matches. The germline V gene encodes CDR1 SNHLY and CDR2 FYNNEI. CDR3 bases: TGTGCCAGCAGCCTACAGGGGACCCACGAGCAGTACTTC. It is translated as CASSLQGTHEQYF. Full variable domain (missing parts from reference TRBV2 and TRBJ2-7): EPEVTQTPSHQVTQMGQEVILRCVPISNHLYFYWYRQILGQKVEFLVSFYNNEISEKSEIFDDQFSVERPDGSNFTLKIRSTKLEDSAMYFCASSLQGTHEQYFGPGTRLTVT.

This sequence joins TRBV5-1 and TRBJ2-1; 10 bases are shared with TRBD1. There are 16 residues in the CDR3. V gave up 3 bases and J gave up 5 bases; unmatched junction bases: 8. Per germline, CDR1 SGHRS and CDR2 YFSETQ. CDR3 sequence (DNA): TGCGCCAGCAGCTGGAGACAGGGGGCGATAGACAATGAGCAGTTCTTC. This sequence encodes CASSWRQGAIDNEQFF.

Written as DNA, the CDR3 is TGCGCCAGCAGTGGACAAGGCAAAAATGAAAAACTGTTTTTT. Residues: CASSGQGKNEKLFF. The chain joins TRBV5-1 to TRBJ1-4, with TRBD1 as a possible D gene (5 bases). Deletions cut 5 bases from V and 5 bases from J, with 13 bases between. Germline V gene lookup returns CDR1 SGHRS and CDR2 YFSETQ. The CDR3 covers 14 residues. Full variable domain (outside the CDR3, taken from reference TRBV5-1 and TRBJ1-4): KAGVTQTPRYLIKTRGQQVTLSCSPISGHRSVSWYQQTPGQGLQFLFEYFSETQRNKGNFPGRFSGRQFSNSRSEMNVSTLELGDSALYLCASSGQGKNEKLFFGSGTQLSVL.

V usage is TRBV9 and J usage is TRBJ2-1; TRBD2 matches at 11 bases. The germline V gene has CDR1 SGDLS and CDR2 YYNGEE. The CDR3 runs to 14 residues. Trimming took 4 bases from V and 10 from J; bases not matched to a gene: 7. CDR3 amino acids: CASSLLLAGDEQFF. The DNA for the CDR3 is TGTGCCAGCAGCCTACTACTAGCGGGAGACGAGCAGTTCTTC.

The rearrangement uses TRBV29-1 and TRBJ2-1, with 9 bases identical to TRBD2. The CDR3 consists of 16 residues. After removal of 3 bases from V and 4 bases from J, the junction contained 10 bases not matched to a gene. Germline CDR1 reads SQVTM; CDR2 reads ANQGSEA. The CDR3 nucleotides read TGCAGCGTTGACCGGTGGGGCGGGAGGGGTTACAATGAGCAGTTCTTC. Translated, it gives CSVDRWGGRGYNEQFF.

This clone was recorded only once. The genes are TRBV7-9 and TRBJ1-1; 7 nucleotides match TRBD1. CDR3 length: 15 amino acids. Germline V gene data show CDR1 as SEHNR and CDR2 as FQNEAQ (reference sequence). V trimming: 2 bases; J trimming: 0 bases; junction bases outside the gene matches: 3. CDR3 sequence reads: CASSLNTGVNTEAFF. CDR3 nucleotide sequence: TGTGCCAGCAGCTTAAACACAGGGGTGAACACTGAAGCTTTCTTT.

The chain employs TRBV12-3 or TRBV12-4 and TRBJ2-1; maybe TRBD1 (6 bases). Trimming removed 1 base at V and 8 bases at J, with 9 bases between. This CDR3 is built from 13 residues. CDR3 loop: CASSLDRVHEQFF. DNA for the CDR3: TGTGCCAGCAGTTTAGACAGGGTCCATGAGCAGTTCTTC.

In DNA, the CDR3 is TGCGCCAGCGGGGTGGGACAGGGGGACAATGAGCAGTTCTTC. Protein: CASGVGQGDNEQFF. J is TRBJ2-1 and V is TRBV5-1; 11 bases line up with TRBD1. Trimming took 7 bases from V and 5 from J; bases not matched to a gene: 5. The CDR3 has 14 residues. Germline loops: CDR1 SGHRS, CDR2 YFSETQ.

This chain uses TRBV2 with TRBJ1-5, with TRBD1 identical over 7 bases. Germline V gene lookup returns CDR1 SNHLY and CDR2 FYNNEI. J lost 1 base, V lost 4 bases, and 1 base had no gene match. This CDR3 has 14 amino acids. DNA for the CDR3: TGTGCCAGCAGTGGGGACAGAAGCAATCAGCCCCAGCATTTT. Encoded protein: CASSGDRSNQPQHF. Variable domain in full (rest from reference TRBV2 and TRBJ1-5): EPEVTQTPSHQVTQMGQEVILRCVPISNHLYFYWYRQILGQKVEFLVSFYNNEISEKSEIFDDQFSVERPDGSNFTLKIRSTKLEDSAMYFCASSGDRSNQPQHFGDGTRLSIL.

This chain links TRBV15 with TRBJ1-1, with TRBD1 identical over 7 bases. The V gene end was trimmed by 4 bases and the J gene end by 3 bases; junction bases not matched to a gene: 8. Germline V gene data show CDR1 as LNHNV and CDR2 as YYDKDF (reference sequence). The CDR3 extends over 15 amino acids. The CDR3 loop reads CATSTRQGRHTEAFF. The CDR3 DNA follows: TGTGCCACCAGCACAAGACAGGGACGTCACACTGAAGCTTTCTTT.

V usage is TRBV2 and J usage is TRBJ2-2; 9 bases are shared with TRBD1. This CDR3 contains 14 residues. Germline values: CDR1 SNHLY, CDR2 FYNNEI. Germline trimming cut 8 bases from V and 6 bases from J; bases unmatched to any gene: 7. The CDR3 DNA is TGTGCCAGCCACAGGGGGCGCTCGGCCGGGGAGCTGTTTTTT. It codes for CASHRGRSAGELFF.

The V and J genes are TRBV29-1 and TRBJ1-1, with D tentatively TRBD1 (6 bases). Germline V gene sequence: CDR1 SQVTM, CDR2 ANQGSEA. Trimming left V 0 bases short and J 1 base short, with 12 bases between. CDR3 size: 15 residues. CDR3 bases: TGCAGCGTTGAAGAGTTTAGGGACAAGAACACTGAAGCTTTCTTT. Amino acid sequence: CSVEEFRDKNTEAFF.

The chain recombines TRBV6-4 with TRBJ2-4; TRBD2 aligns across 7 bases. The germline gives CDR1 MRHNA, CDR2 SNTAGT. Germline trimming cut 8 bases from V and 0 bases from J; bases unmatched to any gene: 7. This CDR3 contains 15 residues. The CDR3 loop reads CASSGREPAKNIQYF. CDR3 in DNA: TGTGCCAGCTCGGGGAGGGAGCCAGCCAAAAACATTCAGTACTTC.

The chain links TRBV5-5 to TRBJ1-6; weak D call: TRBD1 (6 bases). The germline V and J ends were trimmed by 0 bases and 9 bases, with 13 bases remaining between them. Germline CDR1 and CDR2: SGHKS and YYEKEE (reference sequence). The CDR3 contains 15 residues. The DNA for the CDR3 is TGTGCCAGCAGCTTGGAGGGGGGGCTCGGTTCACCCCTCCACTTT. Amino acid sequence: CASSLEGGLGSPLHF.

The J gene is TRBJ2-7, the V gene TRBV3-1 (or the pseudogene TRBV3-2); TRBD2 might be the D (6 bases). The germline V and J ends were trimmed by 4 bases and 6 bases, with 10 bases remaining between them. Germline lookup yields CDR1 LGHDT and CDR2 YNNKEL (reference sequence). The CDR3 has 12 residues. Written as DNA, the CDR3 is TGTGCCAGCAGCCCTGGAGGGAGCGAGCAGTACTTC. It codes for CASSPGGSEQYF.

The chain is built from TRBV19 and TRBJ2-3, with 7 bases fitting TRBD1. CDR1 is LNHDA, CDR2 SQIVND, per germline (reference sequence). V lost 7 bases to trimming and J lost 3 bases; unmatched junction nucleotides: 4. This CDR3 has 13 residues. The CDR3 DNA reads as TGTGCCAGTACCCCGGACAGGACAGATACGCAGTATTTT. Translating it yields CASTPDRTDTQYF. The full variable domain, completed using reference TRBV19 and TRBJ2-3, is DGGITQSPKYLFRKEGQNVTLSCEQNLNHDAMYWYRQDPGQGLRLIYYSQIVNDFQKGDIAEGYSVSREKKESFPLTVTSAQKNPTAFYLCASTPDRTDTQYFGPGTRLTVL.

This sequence joins TRBV19 and TRBJ1-3; TRBD1 is a possible D gene (6 bases). The CDR3 extends over 16 amino acids. Germline-derived CDR1 and CDR2 are LNHDA and SQIVND (reference sequence). The germline V and J ends were trimmed by 3 bases and 0 bases, with 12 bases remaining between them. The CDR3: CASSMRGAYSGNTIYF. Here the CDR3 DNA reads TGTGCCAGTAGTATGCGGGGGGCCTACTCTGGAAACACCATATATTTT.

V and J are TRBV4-1 and TRBJ2-5; 7 bases match TRBD1. The CDR3 runs 14 residues. The germline V gene encodes CDR1 MGHRA and CDR2 YSYEKL. Trimming removed 1 base from V and 5 bases from J; junction bases left unmatched: 4. CDR3 protein: CASSQGGGDETQYF. For the CDR3, the DNA is TGCGCCAGCAGCCAAGGAGGGGGCGATGAGACCCAGTACTTC.

The genes are TRBV6-6 and TRBJ1-5, with a possible D match to TRBD1 (6 bases). CDR1 and CDR2 (germline): MNHNY, SVGAGI (reference sequence). The CDR3 has 17 residues. Trimming pared 5 bases from V and 3 bases from J, leaving 20 bases between. This chain's CDR3 is CASSPPTQGQNNQPQHF. CDR3 sequence (DNA): TGTGCCAGCAGTCCCCCTACCCAGGGGCAAAACAATCAGCCCCAGCATTTT.

This chain joins TRBV11-2 and TRBJ2-7; TRBD1 might be the D (5 bases). Germline V gene lookup returns CDR1 SGHAT and CDR2 FQNNGV. The ends were cut back, 0 bases at V and 4 bases at J, with 13 bases in the middle. This CDR3 has 15 amino acids. Here the CDR3 DNA reads TGTGCCAGCAGCTTAGATAAGACAGTTCAATACGAGCAGTACTTC. This gives the protein CASSLDKTVQYEQYF.

The J gene is TRBJ2-7, the V gene TRBV4-2, with a weak D call TRBD1 (6 bases). Trimming stripped 4 bases from V and 6 bases from J, with 16 bases between. The CDR3 consists of 14 residues. Germline V gene data show CDR1 as LGHNA and CDR2 as YNFKEQ. CDR3 in amino acids: CASSLRDKGSEQYF. The CDR3 region has the DNA TGTGCCAGCAGCCTCCGGGACAAGGGGTCCGAGCAGTACTTC.

This chain joins TRBV6-2 or TRBV6-3 and TRBJ2-3; D unresolved. Trimming removed 6 bases at V and 5 bases at J, with 9 bases between. Germline V gives CDR1 MNHEY, CDR2 SVGEGT. The CDR3 loop spans 12 amino acids. CDR3 DNA: TGTGCCAGCAGCGCTAATCGAGATACGCAGTATTTT. The encoded protein is CASSANRDTQYF.

The chain uses TRBV4-2 and TRBJ1-2; 7 bases are shared with TRBD1. V was clipped by 4 bases and J by 7 bases; unmatched bases: 6. The germline gives CDR1 LGHNA, CDR2 YNFKEQ. The CDR3 totals 13 residues. The CDR3 sequence: CASSPDRVGGYTF. CDR3 coding DNA: TGTGCCAGCAGCCCAGACAGGGTAGGTGGCTACACCTTC.

This sequence joins TRBV5-1 and TRBJ2-5; 8 bases match TRBD2. Trimming cost V 4 bases and J 4 bases; bases outside gene matches: 6. Per the germline V gene, CDR1 is SGHRS and CDR2 is YFSETQ. The CDR3 loop spans 14 amino acids. The CDR3 coding sequence is TGCGCCAGCAGCCCCCCCGGGGGGGTAGAGACCCAGTACTTC. Amino acid sequence: CASSPPGGVETQYF. Variable domain in full (rest from reference TRBV5-1 and TRBJ2-5): KAGVTQTPRYLIKTRGQQVTLSCSPISGHRSVSWYQQTPGQGLQFLFEYFSETQRNKGNFPGRFSGRQFSNSRSEMNVSTLELGDSALYLCASSPPGGVETQYFGPGTRLLVL.

The CDR3: CASSFRGYMNTEAFF. Written as DNA, the CDR3 is TGTGCCAGCAGTTTTAGGGGGTACATGAACACTGAAGCTTTCTTT. The rearrangement uses TRBV28 and TRBJ1-1; tentatively, D is TRBD1 (6 bases). Germline assignment: CDR1 MDHEN and CDR2 SYDVKM. The CDR3 has 15 amino acids. V gave up 3 bases and J gave up 0 bases, with 11 bases separating them.